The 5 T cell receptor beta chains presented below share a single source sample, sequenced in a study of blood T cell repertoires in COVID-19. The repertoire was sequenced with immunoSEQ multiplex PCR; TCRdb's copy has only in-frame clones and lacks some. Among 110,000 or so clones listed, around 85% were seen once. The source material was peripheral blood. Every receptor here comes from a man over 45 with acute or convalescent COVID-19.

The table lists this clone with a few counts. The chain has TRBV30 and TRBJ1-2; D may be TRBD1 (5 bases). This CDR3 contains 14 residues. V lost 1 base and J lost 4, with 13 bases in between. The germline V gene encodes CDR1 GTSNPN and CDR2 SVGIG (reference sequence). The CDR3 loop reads CAWSGGGAGYGYTF. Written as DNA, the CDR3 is TGTGCCTGGAGTGGGGGAGGGGCGGGCTATGGCTACACCTTC.

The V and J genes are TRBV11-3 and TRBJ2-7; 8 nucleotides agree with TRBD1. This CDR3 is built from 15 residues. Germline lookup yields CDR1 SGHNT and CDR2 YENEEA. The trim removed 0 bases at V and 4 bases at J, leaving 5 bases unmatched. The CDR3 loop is CASSLEGTGVYEQYF. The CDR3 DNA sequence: TGTGCCAGCAGCTTAGAGGGGACAGGAGTGTACGAGCAGTACTTC.

The CDR3, as DNA: TGCGCCAGCAGCGGGTGGGACAGCGGGAACACTGAAGCTTTCTTT. It translates to CASSGWDSGNTEAFF. The chain has TRBV5-1 and TRBJ1-1; TRBD1 matches 7 bases. CDR1 is SGHRS and CDR2 is YFSETQ in the germline V gene. The CDR3 contains 15 residues. After removal of 4 bases from V and 1 base from J, the junction contained 7 bases not matched to a gene.

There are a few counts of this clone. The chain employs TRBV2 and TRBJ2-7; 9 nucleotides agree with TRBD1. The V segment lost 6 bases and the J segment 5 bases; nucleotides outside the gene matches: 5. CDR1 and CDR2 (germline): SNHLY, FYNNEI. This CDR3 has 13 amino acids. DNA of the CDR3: TGTGCCAGCAGAACGGACAGGGGCCACGAGCAGTACTTC. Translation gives CASRTDRGHEQYF. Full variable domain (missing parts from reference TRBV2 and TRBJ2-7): EPEVTQTPSHQVTQMGQEVILRCVPISNHLYFYWYRQILGQKVEFLVSFYNNEISEKSEIFDDQFSVERPDGSNFTLKIRSTKLEDSAMYFCASRTDRGHEQYFGPGTRLTVT.

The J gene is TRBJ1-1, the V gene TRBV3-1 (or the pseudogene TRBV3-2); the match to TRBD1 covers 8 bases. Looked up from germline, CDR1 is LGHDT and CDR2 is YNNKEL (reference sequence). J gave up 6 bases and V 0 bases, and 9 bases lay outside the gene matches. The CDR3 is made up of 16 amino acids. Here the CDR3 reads CASSQDMAGGDPEAFF. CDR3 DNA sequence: TGTGCCAGCAGCCAAGATATGGCAGGGGGCGACCCTGAAGCTTTCTTT.